These T cell receptor beta chains were read from a single sample in a study of T cells in Graves' hyperthyroidism and ophthalmopathy. Via MiXCR, TCRdb re-called the multiplex PCR reads, giving one row per CDR3 protein. Of approximately 610,000 distinct CDR3 sequences listed, roughly 14% are singletons. Sequencing was carried out using blood. Receptors were obtained from a woman between 35 and 50 years old with Graves' ophthalmopathy. Each CDR3 is given with its conserved first and last residue. Fields, in order: clone size, J gene, V gene, D gene, CDR3 protein, CDR3 DNA. A D gene is named only where the DNA matches it firmly. The size entry is marked missing in some rows and otherwise reads once, few, many or a size class.

size: many; J: TRBJ2-7; V: TRBV10-3; D: .; CDR3: CAISGGGSYEQYF; DNA: TGTGCCATCAGTGGAGGTGGGTCCTACGAGCAGTACTTC
size: .; J: TRBJ1-2; V: TRBV12-3/TRBV12-4; D: .; CDR3: CASSHRRLGGYTF; DNA: TGTGCCAGCAGCCACCGGAGGCTCGGGGGCTACACCTTC
size: .; J: TRBJ2-5; V: TRBV6-1; D: .; CDR3: CASNEVLQETQYF; DNA: TGTGCCAGCAACGAGGTCCTCCAAGAGACCCAGTACTTC
size: .; J: TRBJ1-1; V: TRBV11-2; D: .; CDR3: CASSSLQGSTEAFF; DNA: TGTGCCAGCAGCTCACTTCAGGGAAGTACTGAAGCTTTCTTT
size: many; J: TRBJ1-1; V: TRBV2; D: .; CDR3: CASGRTGNTEAFF; DNA: TGTGCCAGCGGCCGGACGGGCAACACTGAAGCTTTCTTT
size: many; J: TRBJ2-2; V: TRBV19; D: TRBD2; CDR3: CASRPGLMNTGELFF; DNA: TGTGCCAGTAGACCGGGACTAATGAACACCGGGGAGCTGTTTTTT
size: many; J: TRBJ1-5; V: TRBV19; D: .; CDR3: CASSIRPTSNQPQHF; DNA: TGTGCCAGTAGTATCCGTCCGACTAGCAATCAGCCCCAGCATTTT
size: .; J: TRBJ1-2; V: TRBV6-4; D: .; CDR3: CATAKGPRRDYGYTF; DNA: TGTGCCACAGCAAAGGGGCCTCGGAGGGACTATGGCTACACCTTC
size: .; J: TRBJ2-3; V: TRBV18; D: .; CDR3: CASSRGGLFTDTQYF; DNA: TGTGCCAGCTCACGAGGGGGACTTTTCACAGATACGCAGTATTTT
size: few; J: TRBJ2-5; V: TRBV20-1; D: .; CDR3: CSGGRLAETQYF; DNA: TGCAGTGGGGGACGGCTAGCGGAGACCCAGTACTTC
size: many; J: TRBJ2-5; V: TRBV7-9; D: .; CDR3: CASSLTGAETQYF; DNA: TGTGCCAGCAGCTTAACTGGGGCAGAGACCCAGTACTTC
size: .; J: TRBJ1-1; V: TRBV9; D: .; CDR3: CASSVDMNTEAFF; DNA: TGTGCCAGCAGCGTAGACATGAACACTGAAGCTTTCTTT
size: few; J: TRBJ2-5; V: TRBV7-9; D: TRBD2; CDR3: CASSFPTSGDETQYF; DNA: TGTGCCAGCAGCTTCCCCACTAGCGGGGACGAGACCCAGTACTTC
size: few; J: TRBJ2-2; V: TRBV6-1; D: TRBD1; CDR3: CAGQGAKNTGELFF; DNA: TGTGCCGGACAGGGGGCGAAAAACACCGGGGAGCTGTTTTTT
size: many; J: TRBJ1-2; V: TRBV7-9; D: .; CDR3: CASSFGAANYGYTF; DNA: TGTGCCAGCAGCTTCGGGGCCGCTAACTATGGCTACACCTTC
size: many; J: TRBJ2-7; V: TRBV24-1; D: .; CDR3: CATSDFRDSEQYF; DNA: TGTGCCACCAGTGATTTCAGGGATTCCGAGCAGTACTTC
size: many; J: TRBJ1-5; V: TRBV7-2; D: .; CDR3: CASSLMTDQPQHF; DNA: TGTGCCAGCAGCTTAATGACAGATCAGCCCCAGCATTTT
size: .; J: TRBJ2-5; V: TRBV3-1; D: TRBD2; CDR3: CASSQDPLGGTQETQYF; DNA: TGTGCCAGCAGCCAAGATCCCCTCGGGGGGACCCAAGAGACCCAGTACTTC
size: .; J: TRBJ2-2; V: TRBV11-2; D: .; CDR3: CASSPEVGGELFF; DNA: TGTGCCAGCAGCCCCGAAGTCGGCGGGGAGCTGTTTTTT
size: many; J: TRBJ2-7; V: TRBV11-2; D: .; CDR3: CASSQGHSYEQYF; DNA: TGTGCCAGCAGCCAGGGACACTCCTACGAGCAGTACTTC
size: few; J: TRBJ2-5; V: TRBV18; D: TRBD2; CDR3: CASSPRTGTRGQETQYF; DNA: TGTGCCAGCTCACCACGGACCGGGACTAGGGGGCAAGAGACCCAGTACTTC
size: .; J: TRBJ2-7; V: TRBV6-1; D: TRBD1; CDR3: CASSDDRGLGEQYF; DNA: TGTGCCAGCAGTGATGACAGGGGGCTGGGCGAGCAGTACTTC
size: few; J: TRBJ2-1; V: TRBV20-1; D: .; CDR3: CSVPGLQYNEQFF; DNA: TGCAGTGTCCCGGGACTCCAGTACAATGAGCAGTTCTTC
size: many; J: TRBJ2-5; V: TRBV7-9; D: .; CDR3: CASNSFGGAETQYF; DNA: TGTGCCAGCAACTCCTTTGGCGGGGCAGAGACCCAGTACTTC
size: few; J: TRBJ2-7; V: TRBV10-3; D: .; CDR3: CAISESSSVSYEQYF; DNA: TGTGCCATCAGTGAGTCGTCGAGCGTGAGTTACGAGCAGTACTTC
size: many; J: TRBJ1-2; V: TRBV7-2; D: TRBD1; CDR3: CASSSALGQASKNYGYTF; DNA: TGTGCCAGCAGCTCCGCCTTGGGACAGGCTTCGAAGAACTATGGCTACACCTTC
size: many; J: TRBJ1-5; V: TRBV6-5; D: .; CDR3: CATLPGGARQPQHF; DNA: TGTGCCACCCTCCCCGGGGGGGCTCGTCAGCCCCAGCATTTT
size: many; J: TRBJ1-5; V: TRBV5-5; D: .; CDR3: CASSTESSNQPQHF; DNA: TGTGCCAGCAGCACTGAAAGTAGCAATCAGCCCCAGCATTTT
size: many; J: TRBJ1-2; V: TRBV5-8; D: .; CDR3: CASSRLGGYGYTF; DNA: TGTGCCAGCAGTAGATTGGGGGGTTATGGCTACACCTTC
size: .; J: TRBJ2-7; V: TRBV19; D: TRBD1; CDR3: CASSRKGTGVYEQYF; DNA: TGTGCCAGTAGTCGGAAAGGGACAGGGGTTTACGAGCAGTACTTC
size: many; J: TRBJ1-3; V: TRBV6-1; D: TRBD1; CDR3: CASSLGQGSSGNTIYF; DNA: TGTGCCAGCAGTCTCGGACAGGGCAGCTCTGGAAACACCATATATTTT
size: many; J: TRBJ1-2; V: TRBV18; D: .; CDR3: CASSPGALTNYGYTF; DNA: TGTGCCAGCTCCCCGGGGGCGCTTACTAACTATGGCTACACCTTC
size: many; J: TRBJ2-7; V: TRBV28; D: .; CDR3: CASNGQGQYEQYF; DNA: TGTGCCAGCAACGGCCAGGGGCAATACGAGCAGTACTTC
size: .; J: TRBJ2-2; V: TRBV11-2; D: TRBD2; CDR3: CATATSGRAGGELFF; DNA: TGTGCCACCGCCACTAGCGGGAGGGCAGGCGGGGAGCTGTTTTTT
size: many; J: TRBJ1-3; V: TRBV6-2/TRBV6-3; D: .; CDR3: CASNRIEEPLTESGNTIYF; DNA: TGTGCCAGCAATCGTATAGAGGAGCCCTTGACAGAGTCTGGAAACACCATATATTTT
size: many; J: TRBJ1-5; V: TRBV19; D: .; CDR3: CASSMGLNQPQHF; DNA: TGTGCCAGTAGTATGGGGTTGAATCAGCCCCAGCATTTT
size: many; J: TRBJ2-7; V: TRBV2; D: .; CDR3: CASSGSIPYEQYF; DNA: TGTGCCAGCAGCGGGAGTATACCCTACGAGCAGTACTTC
size: .; J: TRBJ1-5; V: TRBV28; D: .; CDR3: CASSLNLAPQHF; DNA: TGTGCCAGCAGTCTCAACTTGGCACCCCAGCATTTT
size: many; J: TRBJ2-3; V: TRBV6-2/TRBV6-3; D: TRBD2; CDR3: CASSTLAATGTDTQYF; DNA: TGTGCCAGCAGCACCCTAGCGGCAACTGGCACAGATACGCAGTATTTT
size: many; J: TRBJ2-5; V: TRBV18; D: TRBD2; CDR3: CASSPRGGTSVETQYF; DNA: TGTGCCAGCTCACCACGTGGGGGGACTAGCGTAGAGACCCAGTACTTC
size: .; J: TRBJ1-5; V: TRBV12-3/TRBV12-4; D: TRBD1; CDR3: CASKLGTVHSNQPQHF; DNA: TGTGCCAGCAAGCTTGGGACAGTTCATAGCAATCAGCCCCAGCATTTT
size: .; J: TRBJ2-5; V: TRBV4-2; D: TRBD2; CDR3: CASSPWGTSGRSLQETQYF; DNA: TGTGCCAGCAGCCCCTGGGGGACTAGCGGGAGGTCCCTCCAAGAGACCCAGTACTTC
size: many; J: TRBJ2-5; V: TRBV29-1; D: TRBD2; CDR3: CSVPTREEQETQYF; DNA: TGCAGCGTTCCTACGCGGGAGGAACAAGAGACCCAGTACTTC
size: many; J: TRBJ2-5; V: TRBV28; D: .; CDR3: CASSIRGGTQYF; DNA: TGTGCCAGCAGCATACGCGGTGGGACCCAGTACTTC
size: few; J: TRBJ2-5; V: TRBV27; D: TRBD1; CDR3: CASSLFFIRDSQETQYF; DNA: TGTGCCAGCAGTTTATTTTTCATCAGGGACAGCCAAGAGACCCAGTACTTC
size: .; J: TRBJ2-6; V: TRBV5-1; D: .; CDR3: CASSVQVAGANVLTF; DNA: TGCGCCAGCAGCGTCCAAGTTGCTGGGGCCAACGTCCTGACTTTC
size: many; J: TRBJ2-7; V: TRBV7-8; D: .; CDR3: CASSLGGPKLYEQYF; DNA: TGTGCCAGCAGCTTAGGTGGGCCAAAGCTCTACGAGCAGTACTTC
size: few; J: TRBJ2-5; V: TRBV4-2; D: .; CDR3: CASRLRFGRSGSNQETQYF; DNA: TGTGCCAGCAGACTGAGGTTTGGACGTTCGGGTTCCAATCAAGAGACCCAGTACTTC
size: many; J: TRBJ1-2; V: TRBV9; D: .; CDR3: CASSPSGGYGYTF; DNA: TGTGCCAGCAGCCCCTCGGGAGGCTATGGCTACACCTTC
size: few; J: TRBJ2-2; V: TRBV7-9; D: .; CDR3: CASSLTNEGTGELFF; DNA: TGTGCCAGCAGCTTGACAAACGAGGGCACCGGGGAGCTGTTTTTT
size: many; J: TRBJ2-3; V: TRBV12-3/TRBV12-4; D: .; CDR3: CASTLPGTDTQYF; DNA: TGTGCCAGCACCTTACCAGGCACAGATACGCAGTATTTT
size: once; J: TRBJ2-7; V: TRBV19; D: .; CDR3: CATRGAGGRYEQYF; DNA: TGTGCCACCCGCGGGGCAGGGGGGAGATACGAGCAGTACTTC
size: many; J: TRBJ1-5; V: TRBV6-1; D: TRBD1; CDR3: CASSPRGRGNQPQHF; DNA: TGTGCCAGCAGTCCTAGGGGGCGCGGGAATCAGCCCCAGCATTTT
size: few; J: TRBJ2-5; V: TRBV28; D: TRBD2; CDR3: CASSSTSGRGQETQYF; DNA: TGTGCCAGCAGTTCCACTAGCGGGAGAGGTCAAGAGACCCAGTACTTC
size: .; J: TRBJ2-2; V: TRBV15; D: .; CDR3: CATSRTLESTGELFF; DNA: TGTGCCACCAGCAGAACCTTAGAGAGCACCGGGGAGCTGTTTTTT
size: many; J: TRBJ2-7; V: TRBV7-3; D: TRBD1; CDR3: CASSPGQDVAYEQYF; DNA: TGTGCCAGCAGCCCGGGACAGGACGTAGCCTACGAGCAGTACTTC
size: many; J: TRBJ2-7; V: TRBV29-1; D: .; CDR3: CSVYRDPYEQYF; DNA: TGCAGCGTTTACAGGGACCCCTACGAGCAGTACTTC
size: few; J: TRBJ2-5; V: TRBV5-1; D: TRBD1; CDR3: CASSSQGAEETQYF; DNA: TGCGCCAGCAGCTCACAGGGGGCGGAGGAGACCCAGTACTTC
size: many; J: TRBJ2-5; V: TRBV6-1; D: TRBD2; CDR3: CASSRSGIGGETQYF; DNA: TGTGCCAGCAGTCGTAGCGGGATAGGTGGGGAGACCCAGTACTTC